Following are 20 T cell receptor beta chains from one sample sequenced in a study of T cell responses to AZD1222 COVID-19 vaccine. Data came from immunoSEQ multiplex PCR; TCRdb stores just in-frame clones and leaves some out. The repertoire holds about 100,000 clones, about 83% seen once, with 3% to 3.5% in the top ten. Source: peripheral blood, taken on day 0 of AZD1222 vaccination. The source of these receptors is an adult in good health.

This sequence joins TRBV7-9 and TRBJ2-2, with D possibly being TRBD1 (6 bases). The CDR3 has 16 residues. CDR1 is SEHNR and CDR2 is FQNEAQ in the germline V gene (reference sequence). Trimming stripped 5 bases from V and 3 bases from J, with 16 bases between. Here the CDR3 DNA reads TGTGCCAGCAGCCCTAGACAGGTTCAGGACACCGGGGAGCTGTTTTTT. Translated, it gives CASSPRQVQDTGELFF. The whole variable domain, remainder taken from reference TRBV7-9 and TRBJ2-2, is DTGVSQNPRHKITKRGQNVTFRCDPISEHNRLYWYRQTLGQGPEFLTYFQNEAQLEKSRLLSDRFSAERPKGSFSTLEIQRTEQGDSAMYLCASSPRQVQDTGELFFGEGSRLTVL.

The chain recombines TRBV6-2 or TRBV6-3 with TRBJ1-2; a possible D gene is TRBD1 (5 bases). The ends were cut back, 5 bases at V and 8 bases at J, with 18 bases in the middle. Looked up from germline, CDR1 is MNHEY and CDR2 is SVGEGT. The CDR3 totals 14 residues. The CDR3, as DNA: TGTGCCAGCAGTGCCACCGGGACCCAGAGGGGCTACACCTTC. Protein: CASSATGTQRGYTF.

V is TRBV28 and J is TRBJ1-4; no clear D. The CDR3 consists of 13 residues. V was clipped by 6 bases and J by 6 bases, with 11 bases between them. Germline values: CDR1 MDHEN, CDR2 SYDVKM. The CDR3 DNA follows: TGTGCCAGCAGGACGCGATCGGATGAAAAACTGTTTTTT. Translating it yields CASRTRSDEKLFF.

The table lists this clone with a few counts. V usage is TRBV6-6 and J usage is TRBJ1-5, with D maybe TRBD1 (6 bases). Trimming shortened V by 2 bases and J by 4 bases, and 9 bases separated the two germline ends. This CDR3 is built from 14 residues. Germline V CDR1 and CDR2: MNHNY, SVGAGI (reference sequence). The CDR3 region has the DNA TGTGCCAGCAGTTACCAGACAGGAAATCAGCCCCAGCATTTT. This translates into CASSYQTGNQPQHF.

V is TRBV27 and J is TRBJ2-7; 7 nucleotides agree with TRBD1. V trimming: 6 bases; J trimming: 2 bases; junction bases outside the gene matches: 7. This CDR3 region has 14 residues. Germline V gives CDR1 MNHEY, CDR2 SMNVEV (reference sequence). The CDR3 reads CASSRTTGPYEQYF. CDR3 DNA: TGTGCCAGCAGCAGGACGACAGGGCCCTACGAGCAGTACTTC.

The chain has TRBV18 and TRBJ1-2; unclear D gene. The CDR3 length is 13 residues. The germline gives CDR1 KGHSH, CDR2 LQKENI. V was clipped by 5 bases and J by 7 bases, with 14 bases between them. CDR3 sequence: CASSGSGGSGYTF. DNA for the CDR3: TGTGCCAGCTCAGGCTCGGGAGGTTCTGGCTACACCTTC.

The chain recombines TRBV6-2 or TRBV6-3 with TRBJ1-5; 11 bases fit TRBD1. Germline values: CDR1 MNHEY, CDR2 SVGEGT. This CDR3 is built from 17 residues. With 4 bases clipped from V and 5 bases from J, the junction kept 10 bases outside the gene matches. CDR3 region: CASSFGVGTGGDQPQHF. The CDR3 DNA is TGTGCCAGCAGTTTCGGGGTAGGGACAGGGGGAGATCAGCCCCAGCATTTT.

The chain has TRBV5-4 and TRBJ2-2; D unresolved. Germline CDR1 SGHNT, CDR2 YYREEE (reference sequence). The CDR3 is made up of 18 amino acids. V lost 1 base to trimming and J lost 0 bases, with 16 bases between them. CDR3 sequence (DNA): TGTGCCAGCAGCTTGTGGTTGGGGTTCGATGCGAACACCGGGGAGCTGTTTTTT. Its protein product is CASSLWLGFDANTGELFF.

The rearrangement joins TRBV7-2 to TRBJ1-1; D call uncertain. The CDR3 sequence is 12 residues long. Germline CDR1 is SGHTA and CDR2 is FQGNSA. V was cut by 6 bases and J by 8 bases, with 13 bases left in between. In nucleotides, the CDR3 is TGTGCCAGCAGTAAAGGAGACATCGAAGCTTTCTTT. Translation gives CASSKGDIEAFF.

The chain joins TRBV2 to TRBJ1-6; tentatively, D is TRBD1 (6 bases). This CDR3 has 16 amino acids. Germline lookup yields CDR1 SNHLY and CDR2 FYNNEI. V was pared by 2 bases and J by 9 bases, with 17 bases between. The CDR3 loop reads CASSEWGPGTSSPLHF. CDR3 nucleotide sequence: TGTGCCAGCAGTGAATGGGGCCCCGGGACATCTTCACCCCTCCACTTT.

The chain links TRBV4-3 to TRBJ2-7, with D possibly being TRBD1 (5 bases). CDR1 LGHNA and CDR2 YSLEER come from the germline V gene. V gave up 1 base and J gave up 3 bases, with 10 bases separating them. This CDR3 comprises 14 residues. The CDR3 sequence: CASSQVRQSYEQYF. The DNA for the CDR3 is TGCGCCAGCAGCCAAGTCCGACAGAGCTACGAGCAGTACTTC.

This clone was picked up a small number of times. The genes are TRBV3-1 (or the pseudogene TRBV3-2) and TRBJ1-6; D gene ambiguous. Germline V gene sequence: CDR1 LGHDT, CDR2 YNNKEL (reference sequence). V lost 5 bases and J lost 0, with 14 bases in between. This CDR3 region has 17 residues. CDR3 sequence: CASSARTGGSYNSPLHF. The DNA for the CDR3 is TGTGCCAGCAGCGCGCGGACGGGCGGCTCCTATAATTCACCCCTCCACTTT.

Of note for this clone: At one end the junction does not follow the germline gene, possibly because of a read error. V and J are TRBV19 and TRBJ1-6; D unclear. This CDR3 has 13 amino acids. Germline V gives CDR1 LNHDA, CDR2 SQIVND (reference sequence). The CDR3 protein is CATSGSYNSPLHF. Written as DNA, the CDR3 is TGTGCCACTAGTGGATCCTATAATTCACCCCTCCACTTT.

V gene TRBV7-2 combines with J gene TRBJ1-5; no clear D. The CDR3 runs 14 residues. Germline V lookup: CDR1 SGHTA, CDR2 FQGNSA. Between the trimmed V and J ends, which lost 2 bases and 3 bases, there was a span of 8 bases. DNA for the CDR3: TGTGCCAGCAGCTTAAACGGGGTCAATCAGCCCCAGCATTTT. It encodes CASSLNGVNQPQHF.

This clone came up once. The chain links TRBV28 to TRBJ1-4, with a tentative D call TRBD1 (6 bases). Germline V lookup: CDR1 MDHEN, CDR2 SYDVKM. The CDR3 spans 14 residues. V dropped 3 bases and J dropped 10 bases, with 15 bases sitting between them. CDR3 in amino acids: CASSFDRPEGKLFF. The CDR3 region has the DNA TGTGCCAGCAGTTTTGACAGGCCGGAGGGAAAACTGTTTTTT.

CDR3: CSVASGRSTDTQYF. In DNA, the CDR3 is TGCAGCGTTGCCTCGGGGCGGAGCACAGATACGCAGTATTTT. The chain is built from TRBV29-1 and TRBJ2-3; possibly TRBD1 or TRBD2 for D (5 bases each). The CDR3 runs 14 residues. Germline assignment: CDR1 SQVTM and CDR2 ANQGSEA. V dropped 4 bases and J dropped 0 bases, with 11 bases sitting between them.

The rearrangement links TRBV19 to TRBJ2-2, with 9 bases matching TRBD1. The CDR3 contains 17 residues. The ends lost 9 bases at V and 5 bases at J; junction bases unmatched: 16. The germline CDR1 and CDR2 sequences are LNHDA and SQIVND (reference sequence). CDR3 loop: CASLPTPGQGSTGELFF. CDR3 bases: TGTGCCAGCCTCCCCACCCCGGGACAGGGCTCTACCGGGGAGCTGTTTTTT.

The J gene is TRBJ1-1, the V gene TRBV6-2 or TRBV6-3; weak D call: TRBD1 (6 bases). V dropped 0 bases and J dropped 3 bases, with 14 bases sitting between them. The CDR3 loop spans 16 amino acids. Germline V CDR1 and CDR2: MNHEY, SVGEGT. The CDR3 DNA is TGTGCCAGCAGTTACTCCCGGGGGCGCAGGGACACTGAAGCTTTCTTT. Residues: CASSYSRGRRDTEAFF.

The chain has TRBV2 and TRBJ2-1; D possibly corresponds to TRBD2 (6 bases). CDR1 is SNHLY and CDR2 is FYNNEI in the germline V gene. The V end was cut by 6 bases, the J end by 6 bases, with 15 bases between. This CDR3 contains 14 residues. Written as DNA, the CDR3 is TGTGCCAGCAGGCGGGTTATCGGGAGCAATGAGCAGTTCTTC. Its protein product is CASRRVIGSNEQFF.

The chain combines TRBV6-2 or TRBV6-3 with TRBJ1-5, with D tentatively TRBD1 (5 bases). Trimming left V 6 bases short and J 7 bases short, with 19 bases between. Germline CDR1 MNHEY, CDR2 SVGEGT. The CDR3 is made up of 15 amino acids. The CDR3 coding sequence is TGTGCCAGCAGCCTAAGGGTAGGGGCTGGCCAGCCCCAGCATTTT. Translating it yields CASSLRVGAGQPQHF.